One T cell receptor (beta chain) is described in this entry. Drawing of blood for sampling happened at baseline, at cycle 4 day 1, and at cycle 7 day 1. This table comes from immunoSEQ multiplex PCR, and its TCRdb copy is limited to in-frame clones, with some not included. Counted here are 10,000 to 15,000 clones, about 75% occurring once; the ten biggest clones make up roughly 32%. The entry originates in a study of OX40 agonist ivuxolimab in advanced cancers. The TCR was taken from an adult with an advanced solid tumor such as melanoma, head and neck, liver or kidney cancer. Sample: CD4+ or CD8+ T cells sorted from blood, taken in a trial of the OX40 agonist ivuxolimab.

CDR3 in DNA: TGTGCCAGCAAACAAACTAGCGGCCCATACAATGAGCAGTTCTTC. It is translated as CASKQTSGPYNEQFF. The chain carries TRBV6-1 and TRBJ2-1; 8 nucleotides agree with TRBD2. With V trimmed by 7 bases and J by 4 bases, 9 bases remained unmatched. Germline values: CDR1 MNHNS, CDR2 SASEGT. This CDR3 contains 15 residues.